This T cell receptor (beta chain) appears in the sequencing data of a study of beta chain features in type 1 diabetes. Study results and caveats: Highly expressing activated T cells could be over-counted with a cDNA template. VDJ junctions from type 1 diabetes patients carried fewer insertions and larger deletions.

This clone was detected only a few times. Its antigen is still unknown. V lost 7 bases to trimming and J lost 1 base; unmatched junction nucleotides: 9. The CDR3 is 14 residues long. CDR1 and CDR2 (germline): SQVTM, ANQGSEA. The investigators reverse transcribed all of the isolated RNA, so they sequenced expressed TCRB transcripts. The repertoire was sequenced with immunoSEQ multiplex PCR; TCRdb's copy has only in-frame clones and lacks some. The data show more than 300,000 clones, roughly 13% seen once. CD45RO/CCR7/CD25/CD127/CD95/CD27 sorting isolated CD4+ naive, central memory, regulatory and stem cell-like memory cells. In all sorted populations, purity surpassed 95%.

The sample comprised naive CD4+ T cells from blood. The source is a man aged 18 to 30 in good health. The chain is built from TRBV29-1 and TRBJ1-1; the match to TRBD1 covers 7 bases. Here the CDR3 reads CSALRTGSNTEAFF. CDR3 nucleotide sequence: TGCAGCGCCCTAAGGACAGGATCGAACACTGAAGCTTTCTTT.